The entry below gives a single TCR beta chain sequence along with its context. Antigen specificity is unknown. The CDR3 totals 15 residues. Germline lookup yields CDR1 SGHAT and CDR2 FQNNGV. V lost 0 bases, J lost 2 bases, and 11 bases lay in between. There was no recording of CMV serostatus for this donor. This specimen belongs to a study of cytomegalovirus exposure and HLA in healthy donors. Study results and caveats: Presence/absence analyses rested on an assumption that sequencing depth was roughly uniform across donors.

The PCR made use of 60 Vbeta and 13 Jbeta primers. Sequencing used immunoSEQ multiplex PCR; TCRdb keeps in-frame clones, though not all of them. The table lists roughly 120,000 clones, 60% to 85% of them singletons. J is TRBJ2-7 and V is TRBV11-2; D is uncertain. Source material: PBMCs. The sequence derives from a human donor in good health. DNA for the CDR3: TGTGCCAGCAGCTTAGATCGTCACAGCCCCTACGAGCAGTACTTC. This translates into CASSLDRHSPYEQYF.